The 3 T cell receptor beta chains below were found in one sample sequenced in a study of CD8 T cells in ankylosing spondylitis (dated by TCRdb to the late 2010s). The library was obtained by 5' RACE. The sequencer listed for this sample is Illumina HiSeq 2500. The raw public data were reprocessed by TCRdb itself: fastp quality trimming at Q25, MiXCR clonotype calling, in-frame beta chains only. For every CDR3 protein sequence, its rows merge into one entry that carries the most common genes and DNA. This sample comprises about 140,000 distinct CDR3 sequences, roughly 8% of them detected only once. The top ten constitute 7.3% of the sample. Specimen: synovial fluid, either unsorted or a sorted T cell fraction (not recorded which). The receptors come from a male donor with ankylosing spondylitis.

This clonotype was seen many times. The V call is TRBV11-2, the J call TRBJ2-1; 7 bases map to TRBD2. V was pared by 1 base and J by 6 bases, with 6 bases of the junction left unmatched. The CDR3 is made up of 15 amino acids. Germline V CDR1 and CDR2: SGHAT, FQNNGV. The CDR3 loop is CASSLVRDYLNEQFF. CDR3 coding DNA: TGTGCCAGCAGCTTAGTGAGGGACTACCTCAATGAGCAGTTCTTC.

This clonotype was observed a few times. CDR3 sequence: CASSARGTRETQYF. The CDR3 DNA reads TGTGCCAGCAGCGCCCGGGGCACTAGGGAGACCCAGTACTTC. The rearrangement uses TRBV9 and TRBJ2-5; perhaps D is TRBD1 or TRBD2 (5 bases each). Trimming left V 3 bases short and J 5 bases short, with 14 bases between. Germline V gives CDR1 SGDLS, CDR2 YYNGEE. The CDR3 contains 14 residues. Drawing the rest from reference TRBV9 and TRBJ2-5, the complete variable domain is DSGVTQTPKHLITATGQRVTLRCSPRSGDLSVYWYQQSLDQGLQFLIQYYNGEERAKGNILERFSAQQFPDLHSELNLSSLELGDSALYFCASSARGTRETQYFGPGTRLLVL.

This clonotype was detected ten times or more. V is TRBV7-2 and J is TRBJ1-5; D gene unclear. This CDR3 is built from 13 residues. The V end lost 3 bases, the J end lost 4 bases, and 7 bases lay between the germline ends. Germline-derived CDR1 and CDR2 are SGHTA and FQGNSA. The CDR3 DNA sequence: TGTGCCAGCAGCTTTGTGGGTAATCAGCCCCAGCATTTT. Translation: CASSFVGNQPQHF.